The clone carrying this T cell receptor beta chain was detected many times. TCRbeta library construction was performed incorporating unique molecular identifiers. TCRdb re-called the PCR reads with MiXCR, one entry per CDR3 protein. The sample yields some 250,000 distinct CDR3 sequences, around 12% seen once. After removal of 4 bases from V and 6 bases from J, the junction contained 9 bases not matched to a gene. The CDR3 consists of 15 residues. CDR1 is SGHVS, CDR2 FQNEAQ, per germline. The sample comes from a study of T-cell reconstitution after alpha-beta-depleted transplantation in children. This chain links TRBV7-8 with TRBJ2-7; 10 bases are shared with TRBD1. The sample in question was PBMCs from the stem cell graft donor, obtained from the stem cell graft. The receptor comes from a human donor who donated a stem cell graft to a child with acute lymphoblastic leukemia. The CDR3 is CASSSTGTGVREQYF. CDR3 sequence (DNA): TGTGCCAGCAGCTCGACCGGGACAGGGGTCCGCGAGCAGTACTTC.